These T cell receptor beta chains were read from a single sample in a study of T cells in Graves' hyperthyroidism and ophthalmopathy. A single record per CDR3 protein comes from TCRdb applying MiXCR to the multiplex PCR reads. The sample includes roughly 560,000 distinct CDR3 sequences, roughly 14% of them seen just once. The sequenced sample was blood. The receptors originated from a woman in her thirties or forties with Graves' ophthalmopathy. Each CDR3 is given with its conserved first and last residue. D genes are given only for firm matches. Clone size is not always given. Where it is, it says once, few, many or a class for expanded clones.

cdr3_nt: TGTGCCAGTAGTGACGGCGAACAGACATTAAACATTCAGTACTTC; cdr3_aa: CASSDGEQTLNIQYF; clone_size: many; v_call: TRBV19; cdr3_length: 15; d_call: .; j_call: TRBJ2-4
cdr3_nt: TGTGCCAGCAGGCCCGGGCTAGCGTCGAACACCGGGGAGCTGTTTTTT; cdr3_aa: CASRPGLASNTGELFF; clone_size: .; v_call: TRBV28; cdr3_length: 16; d_call: .; j_call: TRBJ2-2
cdr3_nt: TGTGCCAGTAGTATTCCTAATGGCAGGGGGAAGACCCAGTACTTC; cdr3_aa: CASSIPNGRGKTQYF; clone_size: many; v_call: TRBV19; cdr3_length: 15; d_call: TRBD1; j_call: TRBJ2-5
cdr3_nt: TGTGCCAGCAGCACCAGACCGGGCACTGAAGCTTTCTTT; cdr3_aa: CASSTRPGTEAFF; clone_size: many; v_call: TRBV12-3/TRBV12-4; cdr3_length: 13; d_call: .; j_call: TRBJ1-1
cdr3_nt: TGTGCCAGCAGTGGGACCAGAGGGAGCAATCAGCCCCAGCATTTT; cdr3_aa: CASSGTRGSNQPQHF; clone_size: few; v_call: TRBV6-2/TRBV6-3; cdr3_length: 15; d_call: .; j_call: TRBJ1-5
cdr3_nt: TGTGCCAGCAGCTTACGCTTCGGGGGCGATCAGCCCCAGCATTTT; cdr3_aa: CASSLRFGGDQPQHF; clone_size: .; v_call: TRBV7-8; cdr3_length: 15; d_call: .; j_call: TRBJ1-5
cdr3_nt: TGTGCCAGCAGCCCCGCCCGAGGAGGCTACGAGCAGTACTTC; cdr3_aa: CASSPARGGYEQYF; clone_size: many; v_call: TRBV11-2; cdr3_length: 14; d_call: .; j_call: TRBJ2-7
cdr3_nt: TGCAGTGCTAGTCCAGGATTAGCTAACTATGGCTACACCTTC; cdr3_aa: CSASPGLANYGYTF; clone_size: many; v_call: TRBV20-1; cdr3_length: 14; d_call: .; j_call: TRBJ1-2
cdr3_nt: TGTGCCTGCAACATGAACACTGAAGCTTTCTTT; cdr3_aa: CACNMNTEAFF; clone_size: many; v_call: TRBV30; cdr3_length: 11; d_call: .; j_call: TRBJ1-1
cdr3_nt: TGCGCCAGCAGCAAAGGACAAACAAGCTCCTACGAGCAGTACTTC; cdr3_aa: CASSKGQTSSYEQYF; clone_size: .; v_call: TRBV5-1; cdr3_length: 15; d_call: .; j_call: TRBJ2-7
cdr3_nt: TGTGCCAGCAGCACAGGACAGGGGGGGGGCAATCAGCCCCAGCATTTT; cdr3_aa: CASSTGQGGGNQPQHF; clone_size: few; v_call: TRBV27; cdr3_length: 16; d_call: TRBD1; j_call: TRBJ1-5
cdr3_nt: TGCGCCAGCAGCCAAGTGTCCCGAGAAAACATTCAGTACTTC; cdr3_aa: CASSQVSRENIQYF; clone_size: many; v_call: TRBV4-1; cdr3_length: 14; d_call: .; j_call: TRBJ2-4
cdr3_nt: TGTGCCAGCAGCTTTTCGGACAGGCATGGCTACACCTTC; cdr3_aa: CASSFSDRHGYTF; clone_size: many; v_call: TRBV5-6; cdr3_length: 13; d_call: TRBD1; j_call: TRBJ1-2
cdr3_nt: TGTGCCAGCAGTGCCCCGGGACAGTTCTATGGCTACACCTTC; cdr3_aa: CASSAPGQFYGYTF; clone_size: many; v_call: TRBV28; cdr3_length: 14; d_call: TRBD1; j_call: TRBJ1-2
cdr3_nt: TGTGCCAGCGGGGGTAGCGGGAGACCAGAGACCCAGTACTTC; cdr3_aa: CASGGSGRPETQYF; clone_size: many; v_call: TRBV7-2; cdr3_length: 14; d_call: TRBD2; j_call: TRBJ2-5
cdr3_nt: TGTGCCAGCAGTCCCGCCGGGACAGCGCCTAAGCAGCCCCAGCATTTT; cdr3_aa: CASSPAGTAPKQPQHF; clone_size: many; v_call: TRBV28; cdr3_length: 16; d_call: TRBD1; j_call: TRBJ1-5
cdr3_nt: TGTGCCAGCAGTTTCACAGGGGGAGGCTACACCTTC; cdr3_aa: CASSFTGGGYTF; clone_size: many; v_call: TRBV28; cdr3_length: 12; d_call: TRBD1; j_call: TRBJ1-2
cdr3_nt: TGTGCCAGCAGTTTGTTAGGGGACATTTTCACCGGGGAGCTGTTTTTT; cdr3_aa: CASSLLGDIFTGELFF; clone_size: many; v_call: TRBV28; cdr3_length: 16; d_call: .; j_call: TRBJ2-2
cdr3_nt: TGTGCCAGTAGCGGCCGGGACTATCACGAGACCCAGTACTTC; cdr3_aa: CASSGRDYHETQYF; clone_size: .; v_call: TRBV19; cdr3_length: 14; d_call: TRBD2; j_call: TRBJ2-5
cdr3_nt: TGTGCCATCAGTGTCGCCCCGGGACAGGGGTACTATGGCTACACCTTC; cdr3_aa: CAISVAPGQGYYGYTF; clone_size: few; v_call: TRBV10-3; cdr3_length: 16; d_call: TRBD1; j_call: TRBJ1-2
cdr3_nt: TGCGCCAGCAGCCATGATCTGCTTACAGGGATCTCGTACTTC; cdr3_aa: CASSHDLLTGISYF; clone_size: .; v_call: TRBV4-3; cdr3_length: 14; d_call: .; j_call: TRBJ2-4
cdr3_nt: TGCAGCGTCTTGAGGGGACGATACGAGCAGTACTTC; cdr3_aa: CSVLRGRYEQYF; clone_size: many; v_call: TRBV29-1; cdr3_length: 12; d_call: .; j_call: TRBJ2-7
cdr3_nt: TGTGCCAGCAGCGTATTCGGGACTAGCGTCCACGAGCAGTACTTC; cdr3_aa: CASSVFGTSVHEQYF; clone_size: many; v_call: TRBV9; cdr3_length: 15; d_call: TRBD2; j_call: TRBJ2-7
cdr3_nt: TGTGCCAGCAGCCCAATTACCGGGCGGGCAATCTCCTACGAGCAGTACTTC; cdr3_aa: CASSPITGRAISYEQYF; clone_size: .; v_call: TRBV6-2/TRBV6-3; cdr3_length: 17; d_call: .; j_call: TRBJ2-7
cdr3_nt: TGTGCCAGCTCACAGTATACCGACCGAGAGGGAGAGACCCAGTACTTC; cdr3_aa: CASSQYTDREGETQYF; clone_size: many; v_call: TRBV18; cdr3_length: 16; d_call: .; j_call: TRBJ2-5
cdr3_nt: TGTGCCACCGGACAGGCGGGTTACACCGGGGAGCTGTTTTTT; cdr3_aa: CATGQAGYTGELFF; clone_size: many; v_call: TRBV24-1; cdr3_length: 14; d_call: TRBD1; j_call: TRBJ2-2